This entry features one TCR beta chain sequence. The data were taken from a study of cytomegalovirus exposure and HLA in healthy donors. Generated by immunoSEQ multiplex PCR, the TCRdb table keeps only in-frame clones and is missing some. Among some 69,000 clones listed, roughly 95% were seen once. Looked up from germline, CDR1 is MGHRA and CDR2 is YSYEKL. Trimming removed 1 base from V and 7 bases from J; junction bases left unmatched: 6. The CDR3 length is 16 residues. Sequenced material: PBMCs. The chain links TRBV4-1 to TRBJ2-1; TRBD2 matches at 11 bases. The clonotype comes from a young woman in good health and CMV-seropositive. CDR3 bases: TGCGCCAGCAGCCAAGTTTTGGGACTAGCGGTAAATGAGCAGTTCTTC. Amino acid sequence: CASSQVLGLAVNEQFF.